This T cell receptor (beta chain) was sequenced during a study of regulatory T cells in long-lasting Graves disease. Notes on the study in general: Persistent Graves' disease cases displayed lower TCR diversity than newly diagnosed ones.

Germline CDR1 reads SGHTA; CDR2 reads FQGNSA. V shed 0 bases and J shed 2 bases, with 7 bases lying between them. The CDR3 is 14 residues long. Libraries of TCR beta came from iRepertoire HTBI primers plus Arm-PCR of CDR3 regions. As originally analysed: In the combined samples, 62 TRBV and 14 to 15 TRBJ segments were identified. MiXCR was run by TCRdb on the multiplex PCR reads, yielding one entry per CDR3 protein. The V and J calls shown here were made by TCRdb, not taken from the authors' results. Of approximately 350,000 distinct CDR3 sequences listed, 10% to 15% are singletons. This clonotype was seen only a few times. Its antigen is still unknown. Documented time point: newly diagnosed GD, antithyroid drugs for less than 3 months. Generation of the TCR library employed RNA extracted from PBMCs. These data were also reused for a study on T cells in Graves' hyperthyroidism and ophthalmopathy. That work states: Carried out on the TCR CDR3, a first-round RT-PCR used the HTBI primer set.

This chain links TRBV7-2 with TRBJ1-2; D gene ambiguous. The clonotype originates from a woman under 30 with Graves disease. The sequences come from peripheral blood mononuclear cells (PBMCs), collected at new diagnosis, from a patient treated with antithyroid drugs. The CDR3: CASSLAGSNYGYTF. The CDR3 DNA reads TGTGCCAGCAGCTTAGCTGGGTCCAACTATGGCTACACCTTC.